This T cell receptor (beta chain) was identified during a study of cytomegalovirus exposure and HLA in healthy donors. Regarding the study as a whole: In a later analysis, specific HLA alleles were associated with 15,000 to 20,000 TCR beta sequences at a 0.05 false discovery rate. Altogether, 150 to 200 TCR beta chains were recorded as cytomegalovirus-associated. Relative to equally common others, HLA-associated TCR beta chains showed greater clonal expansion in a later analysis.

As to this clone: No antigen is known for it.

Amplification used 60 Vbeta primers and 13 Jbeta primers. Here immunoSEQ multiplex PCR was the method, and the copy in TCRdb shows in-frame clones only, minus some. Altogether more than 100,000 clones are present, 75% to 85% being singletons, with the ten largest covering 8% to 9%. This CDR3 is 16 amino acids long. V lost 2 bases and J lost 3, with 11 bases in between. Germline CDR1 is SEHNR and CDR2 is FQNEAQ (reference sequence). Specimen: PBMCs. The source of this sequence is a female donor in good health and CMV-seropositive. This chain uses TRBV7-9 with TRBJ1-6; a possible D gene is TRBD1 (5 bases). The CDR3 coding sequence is TGTGCCAGCAGCTTAACACAGGCTGTCTATAATTCACCCCTCCACTTT. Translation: CASSLTQAVYNSPLHF.